The TCR beta chain under discussion was sequenced for a study of vaccination and CD4 T cells after COVID-19. Of note for this clonotype: Its antigen is as yet unknown.

Researchers used the Oncomine TCR Beta short-read assay to sequence DNA from cultured CD4+ T cells. Genomic DNA from cultured CD4+ T cells was extracted. In TCRdb, the PCR reads were re-called with MiXCR into one record per CDR3 protein. The table shows under 8,000 distinct CDR3 sequences, with around 30% occurring only once. The treatment is: approximately nine-day PBMC culture with coronavirus spike peptide pools or control peptides (ViraFEST assay). CD4+ T cells that came from the unexposed donor were collected before the COVID-19 pandemic (2011-2018). Antigen-specific T cells were expanded with peptide pools by ViraFEST, and TCRs were then sequenced. Culture conditions combined two million PBMCs per well with about 9.2 IU/ml IL-2 and 8.5 to 10 ug/ml peptide pools. SARS-CoV-2 S/N and four cold-coronavirus spikes were used to probe unexposed-donor CD4+ T cells, cells permitting. This sequence was found in a human donor in good health. The sequenced material came from CD4+ T cells from blood, cultured in vitro.

CDR3 bases: TGTGCCAGCAGTCCAAACTGGGACAGGGGATATACGCAGTATTTT. Translation: CASSPNWDRGYTQYF. V gene TRBV6-2 or TRBV6-3 combines with J gene TRBJ2-3; 10 nucleotides agree with TRBD1. CDR1 is MNHEY and CDR2 is SVGEGT in the germline V gene. V lost 5 bases and J lost 7; bases outside the gene matches: 9. The CDR3 has 15 residues.